This entry lists 24 T cell receptor beta chains sequenced from one sample in a study of T cell repertoires in cytomegalovirus infection (dated by TCRdb to about 2019). Sequencing instrument: Illumina HiSeq 1500. The public reads were run again by TCRdb, first through fastp at Q25 and then through MiXCR, and only productive beta chains were kept. Rows are combined by CDR3 protein, so each entry shows the most common genes and DNA. The sample includes about 740,000 distinct CDR3 sequences, with 35% observed a single time. The ten largest clones take up more than 2.5% of the sample. Sample: PBMCs. Receptor source: a human donor in good health (CMV status not recorded). Some clones in this sample may be carry-over from other donors' samples.

This clonotype was seen a few times. Just one base apart from a much larger clone, this may be a read error. The CDR3 does not end in the conserved phenylalanine or tryptophan, so this is likely a read error. V gene TRBV7-2 combines with J gene TRBJ1-2, with no clear D. From germline, CDR1 is SGHTA and CDR2 FQGNSA. The CDR3 consists of 14 residues. The ends were cut back, 2 bases at V and 8 bases at J, with 15 bases in the middle. The CDR3 loop reads CASSLYKGPIGYTL. Written as DNA, the CDR3 is TGTGCCAGCAGCTTATACAAGGGCCCCATAGGCTACACCTTA.

V gene TRBV10-3 combines with J gene TRBJ1-5, with TRBD1 matching 8 bases. The germline gives CDR1 ENHRY, CDR2 SYGVKD. V shed 0 bases, J shed 5 bases, and the junction held 3 bases outside the gene matches. This CDR3 comprises 15 residues. CDR3 region: CAISESRGLDQPQHF. In DNA, the CDR3 is TGTGCCATCAGTGAGTCCAGGGGGCTTGATCAGCCCCAGCATTTT.

This clonotype was recorded at least ten times. V and J are TRBV7-2 and TRBJ1-2, with 8 bases matching TRBD1. Unmatched junction bases numbered 6, after V lost 5 bases and J lost 4 bases. This CDR3 region has 14 residues. Germline CDR1 and CDR2: SGHTA and FQGNSA. Here the CDR3 DNA reads TGTGCCAGCAGCCCTGGACAGGGCCTCTATGGCTACACCTTC. It yields the protein CASSPGQGLYGYTF.

The chain is built from TRBV3-1 and TRBJ1-1; D remains unclear. The CDR3 length is 14 residues. In germline, CDR1 is LGHDT, CDR2 YNNKEL (reference sequence). V was cut by 1 base and J by 8 bases, with 14 bases left in between. The CDR3 DNA follows: TGTGCCAGCAGCCAAGTTTCAGGCCTCGGGGAAGCTTTCTTT. Amino acids: CASSQVSGLGEAFF. Full variable domain (outside the CDR3, taken from reference TRBV3-1 and TRBJ1-1): DTAVSQTPKYLVTQMGNDKSIKCEQNLGHDTMYWYKQDSKKFLKIMFSYNNKELIINETVPNRFSPKSPDKAHLNLHINSLELGDSAVYFCASSQVSGLGEAFFGQGTRLTVV.

The table lists this clonotype with a count of one. Because it lacks the conserved phenylalanine or tryptophan at the end, this CDR3 is likely a read error. The chain combines TRBV2 with TRBJ2-5; tentatively, D is TRBD2 (6 bases). V lost 7 bases, J lost 7 bases, and 13 bases lay in between. The CDR3 is 12 amino acids. In germline, CDR1 is SNHLY, CDR2 FYNNEI. CDR3 sequence (DNA): TGTGCCAGCACGGCGGGGCTGAGGACCCAGTACTTA. Its translation: CASTAGLRTQYL.

This clonotype was detected ten times or more. This rearrangement joins TRBV20-1 to TRBJ1-5; 9 bases align to TRBD1. V dropped 5 bases and J dropped 0; count of bases not matched to a gene: 11. Germline V CDR1 and CDR2: DFQATT, SNEGSKA (reference sequence). This CDR3 is 17 amino acids long. The CDR3 region is CSALKATGGYSNQPQHF. In DNA form, the CDR3 reads TGCAGTGCTCTTAAAGCGACAGGGGGATATAGCAATCAGCCCCAGCATTTT.

Regarding this clonotype: Since a much larger clone is just one base distant, this may be a read error. This chain joins TRBV11-1 and TRBJ2-3; perhaps TRBD2 as D (5 bases). Germline V gene data show CDR1 as SGHAT and CDR2 as FQDESV (reference sequence). The CDR3 sequence is 13 residues long. The CDR3 spells CASSPVGVDTKYF. The CDR3 DNA reads as TGTGCCAGCAGCCCCGTCGGGGTCGATACGAAGTATTTT.

The genes are TRBV12-3 or TRBV12-4 and TRBJ2-1, with TRBD2 matching 8 bases. The V segment lost 6 bases and the J segment 2 bases; nucleotides outside the gene matches: 6. The length of the CDR3 is 15 residues. Here the CDR3 DNA reads TGTGCCAGCAGGACCTTAGCGGGACCCTACAATGAGCAGTTCTTC. Its translation: CASRTLAGPYNEQFF.

The rearrangement links TRBV11-1 to TRBJ1-6; TRBD1 matches at 8 bases. CDR3 size: 17 residues. V dropped 5 bases and J dropped 6; count of bases not matched to a gene: 12. Germline lookup yields CDR1 SGHAT and CDR2 FQDESV (reference sequence). The CDR3 nucleotides are TGTGCCAGCAGCCACGGACACCGGACAGGGTCTAATTCACCCCTCCACTTT. Translated, it gives CASSHGHRTGSNSPLHF. The full variable domain, with the rest looked up from reference TRBV11-1 and TRBJ1-6, is EAEVAQSPRYKITEKSQAVAFWCDPISGHATLYWYRQILGQGPELLVQFQDESVVDDSQLPKDRFSAERLKGVDSTLKIQPAELGDSAMYLCASSHGHRTGSNSPLHFGNGTRLTVT.

The V gene is TRBV27, the J gene TRBJ2-7, with D tentatively TRBD1 (5 bases). With 0 bases removed from V and 0 bases from J, the gap between germline ends came to 12 bases. Germline CDR1 MNHEY, CDR2 SMNVEV (reference sequence). The CDR3 length is 16 residues. For the CDR3, the DNA is TGTGCCAGCAGTTTATCGATCGGCAGGGTCTCCTACGAGCAGTACTTC. Protein product: CASSLSIGRVSYEQYF.

This clonotype appeared many times. The genes are TRBV7-2 and TRBJ2-7; 7 bases match TRBD2. Germline loops: CDR1 SGHTA, CDR2 FQGNSA. This CDR3 spans 15 amino acids. V gave up 1 base and J gave up 2 bases; unmatched junction bases: 5. The CDR3 nucleotides read TGTGCCAGCAGCTTAGTCCCTAGCGGCCCCTACGAGCAGTACTTC. Residues: CASSLVPSGPYEQYF.

This clonotype appeared many times. This chain links TRBV7-2 with TRBJ2-2; 11 bases line up with TRBD1. Per germline, CDR1 SGHTA and CDR2 FQGNSA. This CDR3 comprises 15 residues. The V gene end was trimmed by 5 bases and the J gene end by 6 bases; junction bases not matched to a gene: 5. The CDR3 protein is CASSPGTGGSGELFF. The DNA for the CDR3 is TGTGCCAGCAGCCCCGGGACAGGGGGGTCCGGGGAGCTGTTTTTT.

The V call is TRBV6-1, the J call TRBJ2-1; D gene unclear. This CDR3 has 12 residues. CDR1 MNHNS and CDR2 SASEGT come from the germline V gene. V was cut by 1 base and J by 5 bases, with 3 bases left in between. In nucleotides, the CDR3 is TGTGCCAGCAGTGAAGGCCACAATGAGCAGTTCTTC. Translated: CASSEGHNEQFF.

The chain recombines TRBV7-2 with TRBJ2-5; the D is unclear. This CDR3 spans 15 amino acids. Trimming shortened V by 5 bases and J by 2 bases, and 15 bases separated the two germline ends. Germline V gene sequence: CDR1 SGHTA, CDR2 FQGNSA. CDR3 sequence (DNA): TGTGCCAGCAGCCCCAGGAGAGACTGGCAAGAGACCCAGTACTTC. Translation gives CASSPRRDWQETQYF.

This chain uses TRBV15 with TRBJ2-5, with a possible D match to TRBD1 (6 bases). Trimming stripped 8 bases from V and 2 bases from J, with 12 bases between. Germline CDR1 and CDR2: LNHNV and YYDKDF (reference sequence). CDR3 length: 13 amino acids. CDR3 protein: CATEQGQQETQYF. The CDR3 DNA reads as TGTGCCACCGAACAGGGACAACAAGAGACCCAGTACTTC.

This clonotype has at least ten counts. The rearrangement joins TRBV12-3 or TRBV12-4 to TRBJ1-2; D may be TRBD1 (5 bases). The V and J ends lost 4 bases and 1 base respectively, with 7 bases between them. This CDR3 comprises 13 residues. In DNA, the CDR3 is TGTGCCAGCAGTTCACAGGTTAACTATGGCTACACCTTC. This codes for CASSSQVNYGYTF.

The J gene is TRBJ2-3, the V gene TRBV7-2, with 7 bases identical to TRBD2. The trim removed 2 bases at V and 1 base at J, leaving 3 bases unmatched. Germline values: CDR1 SGHTA, CDR2 FQGNSA. There are 15 residues in the CDR3. This chain's CDR3 is CASSLPGGRTDTQYF. DNA of the CDR3: TGTGCCAGCAGCTTACCGGGAGGACGCACAGATACGCAGTATTTT. The whole variable domain, filled in from reference TRBV7-2 and TRBJ2-3, reads GAGVSQSPSNKVTEKGKDVELRCDPISGHTALYWYRQSLGQGLEFLIYFQGNSAPDKSGLPSDRFSAERTGGSVSTLTIQRTQQEDSAVYLCASSLPGGRTDTQYFGPGTRLTVL.

The V gene is TRBV7-8, the J gene TRBJ1-4; D uncertain. Trimming took 5 bases from V and 7 from J, leaving 17 bases between them. The length of the CDR3 is 15 residues. From germline, CDR1 is SGHVS and CDR2 FQNEAQ. The CDR3 protein is CASSPEGVRLEKLFF. For the CDR3, the DNA is TGTGCCAGCAGCCCCGAGGGAGTCCGCCTTGAAAAACTGTTTTTT.

This clonotype was counted a few times. The rearrangement links TRBV28 to TRBJ1-1; D not resolved. Per the germline V gene, CDR1 is MDHEN and CDR2 is SYDVKM. Trimming stripped 5 bases from V and 5 bases from J, with 9 bases between. This CDR3 comprises 12 residues. The CDR3 region has the DNA TGTGCCAGCAGTCGTAGAGCTACTGAAGCTTTCTTT. Translating gives CASSRRATEAFF.

V gene TRBV28 combines with J gene TRBJ2-5, with D perhaps matching TRBD2 (6 bases). Germline V gives CDR1 MDHEN, CDR2 SYDVKM. The V end lost 7 bases, the J end lost 1 base, and 10 bases lay between the germline ends. The length of the CDR3 is 13 residues. The CDR3 sequence: CASTDSGQETQYF. The CDR3 DNA reads TGTGCCAGCACAGATAGCGGCCAAGAGACCCAGTACTTC.

V and J are TRBV2 and TRBJ2-7, with a possible D match to TRBD1 (7 bases). Per germline, CDR1 SNHLY and CDR2 FYNNEI. The CDR3 sequence is 12 residues long. This chain's CDR3 is CAGGAGGYEQYF. The CDR3 DNA follows: TGTGCAGGAGGGGCAGGGGGCTACGAGCAGTACTTC.

There are a few counts of this clonotype. The chain recombines TRBV11-1 with TRBJ2-7; possibly TRBD1 or TRBD2 for D (5 bases each). V was cut by 5 bases and J by 3 bases, with 14 bases left in between. Germline V gene lookup returns CDR1 SGHAT and CDR2 FQDESV (reference sequence). The CDR3 loop spans 14 amino acids. The CDR3 nucleotides are TGTGCCAGCAGCCCTGGGAGACAGTACTACGAGCAGTACTTC. Translation gives CASSPGRQYYEQYF.

This clonotype showed up many times. The chain is built from TRBV6-5 and TRBJ2-3; D gene uncertain. This CDR3 contains 17 residues. V gave up 0 bases and J gave up 0 bases, with 13 bases separating them. Germline CDR1 MNHEY, CDR2 SVGAGI. The CDR3 DNA reads as TGTGCCAGCAGTTACTCGATCCCGGAACTTAGCACAGATACGCAGTATTTT. Amino acid sequence: CASSYSIPELSTDTQYF.

This clonotype was counted a single time. This rearrangement joins TRBV7-4 to TRBJ1-2; D ambiguous. V lost 2 bases, J lost 1 base, and 8 bases lay in between. The CDR3 is 14 amino acids. CDR1 SGHVT and CDR2 SQSDAQ come from the germline V gene. The CDR3 DNA follows: TGTGCCAGCAGCTTATCAGAGTTTAACTATGGCTACACCTTC. Amino acid sequence: CASSLSEFNYGYTF.